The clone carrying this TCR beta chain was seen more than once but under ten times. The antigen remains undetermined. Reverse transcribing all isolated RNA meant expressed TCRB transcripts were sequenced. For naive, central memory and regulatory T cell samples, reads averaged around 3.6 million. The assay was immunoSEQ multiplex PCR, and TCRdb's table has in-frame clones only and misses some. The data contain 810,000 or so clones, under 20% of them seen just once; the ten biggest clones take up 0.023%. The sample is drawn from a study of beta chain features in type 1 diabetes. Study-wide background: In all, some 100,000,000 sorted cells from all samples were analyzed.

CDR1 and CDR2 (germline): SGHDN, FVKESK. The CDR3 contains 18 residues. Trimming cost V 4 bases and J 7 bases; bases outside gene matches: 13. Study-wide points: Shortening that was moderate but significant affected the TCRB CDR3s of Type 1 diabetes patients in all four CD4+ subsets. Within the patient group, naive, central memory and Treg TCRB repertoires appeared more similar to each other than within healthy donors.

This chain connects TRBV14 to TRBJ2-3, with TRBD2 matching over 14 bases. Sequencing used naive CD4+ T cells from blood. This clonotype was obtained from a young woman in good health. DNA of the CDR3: TGTGCCAGCAGCCCCCCCGTGACTAGCGGGAGGGCAAGAAATACGCAGTATTTT. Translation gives CASSPPVTSGRARNTQYF.